This T cell receptor (beta chain) was recorded in a study of HIV-infected children after antiretroviral therapy interruption. This clonotype was picked up many times. Described treatment: PENTA 11 planned treatment interruption arm or continuous ART arm. V was pared by 1 base and J by 8 bases, with 18 bases between. Looked up from germline, CDR1 is MNHNY and CDR2 is SVGAGI (reference sequence). The CDR3 spans 16 residues. A 3' RACE protocol on RNA, with unique molecular identifiers, produced the TCR library. Via MiXCR, TCRdb re-called the 3' RACE reads, giving one row per CDR3 protein. The sample shows about 89,000 distinct CDR3 sequences, under 8% of them seen only once.

The clonotype was recovered from a pool of human donors with HIV. The chain combines TRBV6-6 with TRBJ2-1; D might be TRBD2 (6 bases). The source was CD45RA+ CD4+ T cells from PBMCs, pooled from several time points, collected from a donor given antiretroviral therapy, either interrupted or continuous. Subset described: naive CD4+ CD45RA+ CD45RO- T cells. CDR3 region: CASSYFGRRAADEQFF. The CDR3 DNA follows: TGTGCCAGCAGTTACTTCGGCAGGAGGGCTGCGGATGAGCAGTTCTTC.